This TCR beta chain emerged from a study of T-cell memory formation after mild COVID-19. The study's findings and limits: Cross-reactive memory apparently joined, as some responding clones appeared in pre-infection memory. Among contracting clones, CD4+ were mainly CM/EM and CD8+ enriched in EMRA. While clones contracting from day 15 to 85 were balanced between CD4 and CD8, later expanders leaned CD4+.

From the 5' RACE reads, TCRdb called clonotypes with MiXCR, one entry per CDR3 protein. The sample yields 65,000 to 95,000 distinct CDR3 sequences, roughly 12% seen once. On this clonotype itself: Its antigen is not identified.

Germline V CDR1 and CDR2: MGHRA, YSYEKL. The ends were cut back, 3 bases at V and 5 bases at J, with 14 bases in the middle. This CDR3 has 14 amino acids. The receptor was derived from a man between 18 and 35 years old who had mild COVID-19 (a few samples of this study predate the infection). Cell type and time point are not known. The chain is built from TRBV4-1 and TRBJ2-7, with a tentative D call TRBD2 (5 bases). The sample was PBMCs or a T cell subset sorted from them (not recorded which). The CDR3 region has the DNA TGCGCCAGCAGCCAGAGGGCCCGTTGGGACGAGCAGTACTTC. Its translation is CASSQRARWDEQYF.